Included here is one T cell receptor (beta chain) sequence, with context. The antigen is unknown. Sequencing was performed with immunoSEQ multiplex PCR; in TCRdb, only in-frame clones are kept and a portion is missing. Of about 130,000 clones listed, 86% are singletons. CDR1 is MGHRA, CDR2 YSYEKL, per germline. The CDR3 contains 16 residues. Trimming took 2 bases from V and 6 from J, leaving 17 bases between them. The data belong to a study of PD-L1 blockade in urothelial cancer. Study at large: About 85% of the 29 patients were males with bladder-origin urothelial cancer. General study findings and limits: Tumor-linked clones in blood grew more by 3 weeks in durable-benefit patients.

The time point: peripheral blood 6 weeks after treatment start. Patients presented with locally advanced or metastatic urothelial carcinoma. Sampling of each patient yielded between 1 and 8 specimens, collected pretreatment and on-treatment. The sequence came from a man aged 45-65 years with urothelial cancer. The V gene is TRBV4-1, the J gene TRBJ2-1; D may be TRBD2 (6 bases). This specimen was PBMCs, taken around atezolizumab (anti-PD-L1) treatment. CDR3 DNA sequence: TGCGCCAGCAGCCAAAGGTGGCTAGCGTCGTTCAATGAGCAGTTCTTC. It yields the protein CASSQRWLASFNEQFF.